The TCR beta chain described here comes from a study of beta chain features in type 1 diabetes. Each of the CD4+ naive, central memory, regulatory and stem cell-like memory populations was sorted via CD45RO/CCR7/CD25/CD127/CD95/CD27. The CDR3 is made up of 14 amino acids. In germline, CDR1 is MNHNS, CDR2 SASEGT. V was cut by 4 bases and J by 0 bases, with 8 bases left in between. Study-level findings and limits: The influence of HLA type on TCRB rearrangement stayed undetermined. Patients with type 1 diabetes carried fewer insertions and had more deletions at their VDJ junctions. When cDNA is sequenced, cells with high TCR expression could be over-represented. Across all four CD4+ subsets, people with type 1 diabetes showed modestly shorter TCRB CDR3s.

Investigators reverse transcribed all isolated RNA, so they sequenced expressed TCRB transcripts. The assay was immunoSEQ multiplex PCR, and TCRdb's table has in-frame clones only and misses some. The table includes roughly 160,000 clones, around 8.6% detected once. This clone came up a few times. The antigen remains undetermined. The sequenced sample consisted of central memory CD4+ T cells from blood. The chain uses TRBV6-1 and TRBJ2-3; no reliable D call. The receptor's source is a woman younger than 35 with type 1 diabetes. The CDR3 DNA sequence: TGTGCCAGCAGTGCAGTATCTAGCACAGATACGCAGTATTTT. Protein sequence: CASSAVSSTDTQYF.